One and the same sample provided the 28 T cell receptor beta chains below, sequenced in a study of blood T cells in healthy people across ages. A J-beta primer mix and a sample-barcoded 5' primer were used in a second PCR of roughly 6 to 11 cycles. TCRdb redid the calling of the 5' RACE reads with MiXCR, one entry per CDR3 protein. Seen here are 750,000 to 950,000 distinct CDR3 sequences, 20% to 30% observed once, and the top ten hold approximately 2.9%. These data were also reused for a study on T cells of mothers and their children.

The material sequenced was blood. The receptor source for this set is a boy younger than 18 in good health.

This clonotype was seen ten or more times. CDR3 protein: CASSLSGTEAFF. The CDR3, as DNA: TGTGCCAGCAGTTTATCTGGTACTGAAGCTTTCTTT. V gene TRBV7-9 combines with J gene TRBJ1-1; D not resolved. Germline V gives CDR1 SEHNR, CDR2 FQNEAQ (reference sequence). V lost 6 bases and J 5 bases, leaving 10 bases between the germline ends. CDR3 length equals 12 residues.

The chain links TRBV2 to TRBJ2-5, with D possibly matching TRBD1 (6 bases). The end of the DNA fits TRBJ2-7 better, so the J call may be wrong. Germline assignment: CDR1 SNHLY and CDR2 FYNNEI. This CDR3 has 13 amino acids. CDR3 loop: CATRGTYLYEQYF. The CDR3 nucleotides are TGTGCCACCAGAGGGACATATCTCTACGAGCAGTACTTC.

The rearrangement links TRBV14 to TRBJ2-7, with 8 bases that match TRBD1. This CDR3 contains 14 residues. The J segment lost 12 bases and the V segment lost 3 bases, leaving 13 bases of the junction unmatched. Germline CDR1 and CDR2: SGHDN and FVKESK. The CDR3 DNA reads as TGTGCCAGCAGCCACGATCACAGGGGGGAAAGGGCGTACTTC. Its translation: CASSHDHRGERAYF.

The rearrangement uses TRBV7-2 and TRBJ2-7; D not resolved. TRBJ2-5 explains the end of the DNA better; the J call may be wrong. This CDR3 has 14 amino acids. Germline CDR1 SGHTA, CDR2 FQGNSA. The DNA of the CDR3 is TGTGCCAGCAGCTTAGGAGTAGGTTGGGAGACCCAGTACTTC. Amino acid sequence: CASSLGVGWETQYF.

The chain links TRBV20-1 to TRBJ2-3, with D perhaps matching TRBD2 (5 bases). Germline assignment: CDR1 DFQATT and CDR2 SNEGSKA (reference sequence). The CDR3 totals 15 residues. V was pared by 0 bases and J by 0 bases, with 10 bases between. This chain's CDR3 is CSARDTGYSTDTQYF. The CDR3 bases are TGCAGTGCTAGAGATACGGGATACAGCACAGATACGCAGTATTTT.

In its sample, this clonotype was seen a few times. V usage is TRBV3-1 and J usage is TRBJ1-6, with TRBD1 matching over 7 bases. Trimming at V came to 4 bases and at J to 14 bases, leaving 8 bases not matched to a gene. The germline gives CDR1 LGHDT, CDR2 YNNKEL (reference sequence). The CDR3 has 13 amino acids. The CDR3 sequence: CASSPSTQGALHF. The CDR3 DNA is TGTGCCAGCAGCCCCTCAACCCAGGGGGCCCTCCACTTT.

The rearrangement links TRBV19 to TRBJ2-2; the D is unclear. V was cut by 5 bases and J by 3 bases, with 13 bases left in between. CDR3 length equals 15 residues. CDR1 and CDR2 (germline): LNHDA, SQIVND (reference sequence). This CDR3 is CASSAPLDYTGELFF. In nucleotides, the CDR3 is TGTGCCAGTAGTGCACCCCTTGATTACACCGGGGAGCTGTTTTTT.

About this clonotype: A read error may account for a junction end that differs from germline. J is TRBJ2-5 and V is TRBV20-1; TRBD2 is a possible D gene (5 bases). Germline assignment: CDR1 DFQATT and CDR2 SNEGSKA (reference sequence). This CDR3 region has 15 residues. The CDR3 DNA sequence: TGCAGTGCCCCTAAACCCCCCGGGAAAAACAATGAGCGGTTCTTC. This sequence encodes CSAPKPPGKNNERFF.

The CDR3: CASSRDRGGSYNEQFF. In nucleotides, the CDR3 is TGTGCCAGCAGCCGGGACAGGGGAGGTTCCTACAATGAGCAGTTCTTC. V is TRBV3-1 and J is TRBJ2-1; TRBD1 matches at 10 bases. Trimming removed 4 bases from V and 1 base from J; junction bases left unmatched: 4. CDR1 and CDR2 (germline): LGHDT, YNNKEL (reference sequence). CDR3 length: 16 residues.

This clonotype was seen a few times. CDR3 in amino acids: CASKGTAAFF. CDR3 coding DNA: TGTGCCAGCAAAGGGACCGCAGCTTTCTTT. V and J are TRBV7-9 and TRBJ1-1, with a tentative D call TRBD1 (5 bases). CDR1 is SEHNR and CDR2 is FQNEAQ in the germline V gene (reference sequence). CDR3 size: 10 residues. V was shortened by 7 bases and J by 10 bases, with 10 bases between the two germline ends.

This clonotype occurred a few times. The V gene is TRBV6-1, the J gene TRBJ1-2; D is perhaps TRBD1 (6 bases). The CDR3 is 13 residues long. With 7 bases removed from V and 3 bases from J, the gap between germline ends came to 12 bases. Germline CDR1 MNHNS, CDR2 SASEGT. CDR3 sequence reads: CASNRDGHYGYTF. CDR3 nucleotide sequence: TGTGCCAGCAACAGGGACGGGCACTATGGCTACACCTTC.

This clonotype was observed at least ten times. CDR3: CASSLRENYEQYF. CDR3 DNA: TGTGCCAGCAGCTTGCGGGAAAACTACGAGCAGTACTTC. The chain has TRBV7-9 and TRBJ2-5; D might be TRBD2 (6 bases). The end of the DNA fits TRBJ2-7 better, so the J call may be wrong. CDR3 length equals 13 residues. Germline V gene data show CDR1 as SEHNR and CDR2 as FQNEAQ (reference sequence).

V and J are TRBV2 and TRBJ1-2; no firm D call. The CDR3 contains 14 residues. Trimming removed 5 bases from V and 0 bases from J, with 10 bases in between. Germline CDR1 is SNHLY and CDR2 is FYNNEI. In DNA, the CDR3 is TGTGCCAGCAGTCCGGACCCGCCTAACTATGGCTACACCTTC. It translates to CASSPDPPNYGYTF.

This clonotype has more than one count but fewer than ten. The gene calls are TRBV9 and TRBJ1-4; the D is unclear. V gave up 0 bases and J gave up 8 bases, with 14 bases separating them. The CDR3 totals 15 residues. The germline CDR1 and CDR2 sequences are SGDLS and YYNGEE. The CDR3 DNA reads TGTGCCAGCAGCGTAGAGGTGACTGCGGGCGAAAAACTGTTTTTT. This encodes CASSVEVTAGEKLFF.

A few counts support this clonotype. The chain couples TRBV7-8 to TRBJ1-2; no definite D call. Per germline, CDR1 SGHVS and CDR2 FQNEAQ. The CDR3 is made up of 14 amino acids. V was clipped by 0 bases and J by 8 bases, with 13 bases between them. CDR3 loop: CASSLASGFKGYTF. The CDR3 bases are TGTGCCAGCAGCTTAGCTTCAGGATTTAAGGGCTACACCTTC.

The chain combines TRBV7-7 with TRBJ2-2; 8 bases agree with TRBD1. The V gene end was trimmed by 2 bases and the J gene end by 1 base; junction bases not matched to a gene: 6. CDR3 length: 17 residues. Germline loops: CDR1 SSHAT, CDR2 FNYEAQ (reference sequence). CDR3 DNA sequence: TGTGCCAGCAGCTTATTCCAGGGGGCAGGGAACACCGGGGAGCTGTTTTTT. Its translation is CASSLFQGAGNTGELFF.

The CDR3 spells CSARGLAEETQYF. CDR3 nucleotides: TGCAGTGCTAGAGGTCTAGCGGAAGAGACCCAGTACTTC. The chain joins TRBV20-1 to TRBJ2-5; 7 bases are shared with TRBD2. The V segment lost 1 base and the J segment 3 bases; nucleotides outside the gene matches: 2. CDR1 is DFQATT, CDR2 SNEGSKA, per germline (reference sequence). The CDR3 sequence is 13 residues long.

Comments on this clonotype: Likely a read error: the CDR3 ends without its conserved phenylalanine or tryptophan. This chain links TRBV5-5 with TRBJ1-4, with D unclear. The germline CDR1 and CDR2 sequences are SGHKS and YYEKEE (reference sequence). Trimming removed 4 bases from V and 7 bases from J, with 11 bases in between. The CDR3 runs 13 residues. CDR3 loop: CASSPDGLEKLFS. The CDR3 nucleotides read TGTGCCAGCAGCCCCGACGGACTTGAAAAACTGTTTTCC.

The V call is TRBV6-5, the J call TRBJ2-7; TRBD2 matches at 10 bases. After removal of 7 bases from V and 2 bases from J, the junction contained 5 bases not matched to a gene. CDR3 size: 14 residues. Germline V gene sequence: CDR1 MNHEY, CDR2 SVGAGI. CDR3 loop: CASTIAGGTYEQYF. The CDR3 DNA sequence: TGTGCCAGCACTATAGCGGGGGGAACCTACGAGCAGTACTTC.

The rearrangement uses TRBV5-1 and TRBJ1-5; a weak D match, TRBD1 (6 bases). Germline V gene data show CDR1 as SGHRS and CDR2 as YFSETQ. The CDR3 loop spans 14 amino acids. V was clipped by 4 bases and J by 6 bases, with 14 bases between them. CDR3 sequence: CASSGGADGQPQHF. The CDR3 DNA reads TGCGCCAGCAGCGGGGGGGCAGACGGTCAGCCCCAGCATTTT.

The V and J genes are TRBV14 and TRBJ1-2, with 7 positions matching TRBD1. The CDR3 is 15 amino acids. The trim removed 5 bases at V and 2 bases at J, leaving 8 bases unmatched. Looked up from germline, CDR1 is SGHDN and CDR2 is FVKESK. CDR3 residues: CASSSPETGNYGYTF. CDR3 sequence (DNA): TGTGCCAGCAGCTCTCCCGAGACAGGGAACTATGGCTACACCTTC. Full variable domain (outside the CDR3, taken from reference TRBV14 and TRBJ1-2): EAGVTQFPSHSVIEKGQTVTLRCDPISGHDNLYWYRRVMGKEIKFLLHFVKESKQDESGMPNNRFLAERTGGTYSTLKVQPAELEDSGVYFCASSSPETGNYGYTFGSGTRLTVV.

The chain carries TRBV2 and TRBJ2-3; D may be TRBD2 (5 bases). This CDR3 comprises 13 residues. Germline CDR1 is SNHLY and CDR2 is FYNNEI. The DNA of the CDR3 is TGTGCACTCCAGCGGAGTAGCACAGATACGCAGTATTTT. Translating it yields CALQRSSTDTQYF.

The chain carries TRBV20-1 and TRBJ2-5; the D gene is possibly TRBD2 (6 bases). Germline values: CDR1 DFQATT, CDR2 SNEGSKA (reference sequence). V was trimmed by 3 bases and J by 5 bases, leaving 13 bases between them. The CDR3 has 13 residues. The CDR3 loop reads CSASSTSRETQYF. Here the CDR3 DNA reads TGCAGTGCTAGTTCAACTAGCAGGGAGACCCAGTACTTC.

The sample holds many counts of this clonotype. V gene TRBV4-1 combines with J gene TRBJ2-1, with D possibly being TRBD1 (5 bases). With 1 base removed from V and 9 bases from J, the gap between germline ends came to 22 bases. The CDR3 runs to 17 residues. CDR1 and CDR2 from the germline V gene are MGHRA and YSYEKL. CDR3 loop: CASSQGSSGSVWGEQFF. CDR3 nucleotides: TGCGCCAGCAGCCAAGGATCTTCAGGGTCGGTATGGGGTGAGCAGTTCTTC.

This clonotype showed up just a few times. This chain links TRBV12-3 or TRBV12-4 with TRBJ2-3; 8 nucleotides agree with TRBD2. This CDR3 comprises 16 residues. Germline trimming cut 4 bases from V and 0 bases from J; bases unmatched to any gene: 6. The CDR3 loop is CASSSVAGLSTDTQYF. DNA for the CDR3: TGTGCCAGCAGTTCCGTAGCGGGGCTCAGCACAGATACGCAGTATTTT.

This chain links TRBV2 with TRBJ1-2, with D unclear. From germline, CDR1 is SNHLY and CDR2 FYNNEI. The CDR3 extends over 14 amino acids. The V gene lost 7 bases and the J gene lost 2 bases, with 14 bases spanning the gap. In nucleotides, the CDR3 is TGTGCCAGCATGCCCCAGGACGGGAACTATGGCTACACCTTC. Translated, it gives CASMPQDGNYGYTF. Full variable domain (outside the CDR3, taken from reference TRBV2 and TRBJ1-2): EPEVTQTPSHQVTQMGQEVILRCVPISNHLYFYWYRQILGQKVEFLVSFYNNEISEKSEIFDDQFSVERPDGSNFTLKIRSTKLEDSAMYFCASMPQDGNYGYTFGSGTRLTVV.

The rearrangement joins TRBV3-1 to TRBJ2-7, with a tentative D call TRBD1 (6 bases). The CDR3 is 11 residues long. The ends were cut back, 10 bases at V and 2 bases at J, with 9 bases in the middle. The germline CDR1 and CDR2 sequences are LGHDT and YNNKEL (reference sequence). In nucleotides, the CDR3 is TGTGCCACCCGACAGGCCTACGAGCAGTACTTC. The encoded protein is CATRQAYEQYF.

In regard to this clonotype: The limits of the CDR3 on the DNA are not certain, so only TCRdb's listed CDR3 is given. CDR3 residues: CASSLVGGGSPYEPYF. The rearrangement links TRBV7-2 to TRBJ2-7; no check of the table's D call, TRBD2, against the DNA was made. The length of the CDR3 is 16 amino acids, counting both ends. The germline gives CDR1 SGHTA, CDR2 FQGNSA.